One and the same sample provided the 21 T cell receptor beta chains below, sequenced in a study of cytomegalovirus exposure and HLA in healthy donors. The PCR employed 60 Vbeta primers together with 13 Jbeta primers. Only in-frame clones appear in the TCRdb table, and some are missing; sequencing was by immunoSEQ multiplex PCR. The sample yields some 130,000 clones, 79% seen once. Sequencing was performed on PBMCs. These receptors were taken from a man aged 18 to 29 in good health and CMV-seronegative.

The genes are TRBV27 and TRBJ2-1; D might be TRBD1 (6 bases). V gave up 5 bases and J gave up 3 bases, with 17 bases separating them. The CDR3 is 16 residues long. Germline V lookup: CDR1 MNHEY, CDR2 SMNVEV (reference sequence). CDR3 bases: TGTGCCAGCAGTCCGAGGGACACCCCGTACTACAATGAGCAGTTCTTC. This gives the protein CASSPRDTPYYNEQFF.

This clone came up once. The chain carries TRBV5-1 and TRBJ1-2; tentative D call: TRBD1 (6 bases). Between the trimmed V and J ends, which lost 3 bases and 6 bases, there was a span of 15 bases. The germline V gene has CDR1 SGHRS and CDR2 YFSETQ. This CDR3 comprises 14 residues. In DNA, the CDR3 is TGCGCCAGCAGCTCACAGGGTGCTGGCGATGGCTACACCTTC. Protein sequence: CASSSQGAGDGYTF.

V gene TRBV7-2 combines with J gene TRBJ1-5, with D possibly TRBD1 on 5 matching bases. The CDR3 covers 15 residues. Germline-derived CDR1 and CDR2 are SGHTA and FQGNSA. Trimming removed 5 bases at V and 6 bases at J, with 17 bases between. CDR3 loop: CASSQGRGAGQPQHF. The CDR3, as DNA: TGTGCCAGCAGCCAGGGTCGCGGGGCGGGTCAGCCCCAGCATTTT.

The chain has TRBV6-5 and TRBJ1-6, with 7 bases identical to TRBD1. Per germline, CDR1 MNHEY and CDR2 SVGAGI. CDR3 length equals 13 residues. Unmatched junction bases numbered 5, after V lost 9 bases and J lost 6 bases. The CDR3 nucleotides are TGTGCCAGTGACAGGGCGGGTAATTCACCCCTCCACTTT. Encoded protein: CASDRAGNSPLHF.

The chain employs TRBV30 and TRBJ1-2; no clear D. Germline lookup yields CDR1 GTSNPN and CDR2 SVGIG (reference sequence). V lost 3 bases, J lost 2 bases, and 10 bases lay in between. The CDR3 runs 13 residues. In nucleotides, the CDR3 is TGTGCCTGGAGACGAGGGAGCAACTATGGCTACACCTTC. Protein sequence: CAWRRGSNYGYTF.

The gene calls are TRBV6-4 and TRBJ1-6; D ambiguous. V was cut by 6 bases and J by 0 bases, with 9 bases left in between. The length of the CDR3 is 15 residues. The germline CDR1 and CDR2 sequences are MRHNA and SNTAGT. CDR3 sequence: CASSRGSSYNSPLHF. The CDR3 DNA sequence: TGTGCCAGCAGCCGGGGAAGCTCCTATAATTCACCCCTCCACTTT.

The CDR3 loop is CAIKLERLGDTQYF. CDR3 in DNA: TGTGCCATCAAGCTCGAGAGGTTAGGAGATACGCAGTATTTT. The chain links TRBV6-6 to TRBJ2-3; D is undetermined. V was clipped by 10 bases and J by 5 bases, with 19 bases between them. Germline lookup yields CDR1 MNHNY and CDR2 SVGAGI (reference sequence). This CDR3 is 14 amino acids long.

The chain recombines TRBV4-3 with TRBJ2-1, with a tentative D call TRBD1 (6 bases). Trimming cost V 0 bases and J 5 bases, with 11 bases left between them. This CDR3 comprises 15 residues. Germline CDR1 is LGHNA and CDR2 is YSLEER. The CDR3 coding sequence is TGCGCCAGCAGCCAAGACACAGGGATGAACAATGAGCAGTTCTTC. Protein: CASSQDTGMNNEQFF.

The chain recombines TRBV4-3 with TRBJ2-7; a weak D match, TRBD1 (5 bases). V lost 0 bases and J 5 bases, leaving 14 bases between the germline ends. CDR3 length: 15 residues. Germline V gene sequence: CDR1 LGHNA, CDR2 YSLEER. This CDR3 is CASSQDHGRANEQYF. CDR3 bases: TGCGCCAGCAGCCAAGATCATGGCAGGGCCAACGAGCAGTACTTC.

The chain couples TRBV4-1 to TRBJ2-7; D is undetermined. V lost 6 bases to trimming and J lost 1 base, with 19 bases between them. The CDR3 has 16 residues. Germline CDR1 is MGHRA and CDR2 is YSYEKL. DNA of the CDR3: TGCGCCAGCAGTCATTCTGTGGGCGTTCCTTCCTACGAGCAGTACTTC. It specifies CASSHSVGVPSYEQYF.

A few counts support this clone. The V gene is TRBV18, the J gene TRBJ1-1, with unresolved D. This CDR3 is 15 amino acids long. Germline V CDR1 and CDR2: KGHSH, LQKENI. V was trimmed by 3 bases and J by 5 bases, leaving 16 bases between them. CDR3 in DNA: TGTGCCAGCTCACCCTCAATCGCCGGGGAAACTGAAGCTTTCTTT. Protein sequence: CASSPSIAGETEAFF.

This clone came up a few times. This rearrangement joins TRBV6-6 to TRBJ2-2; D is unclear. Germline-derived CDR1 and CDR2 are MNHNY and SVGAGI (reference sequence). V lost 4 bases to trimming and J lost 6 bases, with 3 bases between them. The CDR3 consists of 11 residues. In DNA form, the CDR3 reads TGTGCCAGCAGTTCCTCCGGGGAGCTGTTTTTT. Translating it yields CASSSSGELFF.

The chain is built from TRBV10-3 and TRBJ2-7; 7 bases line up with TRBD1. Germline assignment: CDR1 ENHRY and CDR2 SYGVKD. The V and J ends lost 8 bases and 6 bases, in that order; junction bases with no gene match: 4. The CDR3 totals 11 residues. This chain's CDR3 is CAIQGEFEQYF. CDR3 nucleotide sequence: TGTGCCATCCAGGGGGAATTCGAGCAGTACTTC.

The gene calls are TRBV9 and TRBJ2-5; D call uncertain. The CDR3 totals 13 residues. CDR1 is SGDLS, CDR2 YYNGEE, per germline. Deletions cut 1 base from V and 3 bases from J, with 7 bases between. Here the CDR3 reads CASSVSREETQYF. DNA of the CDR3: TGTGCCAGCAGCGTATCCCGGGAAGAGACCCAGTACTTC.

The chain is built from TRBV7-8 and TRBJ2-3; 10 nucleotides line up with TRBD2. Germline V lookup: CDR1 SGHVS, CDR2 FQNEAQ. CDR3 length: 18 residues. V shed 5 bases, J shed 0 bases, and the junction held 11 bases outside the gene matches. CDR3 residues: CASSLRTSGGTSTDTQYF. In nucleotides, the CDR3 is TGTGCCAGCAGCCTAAGGACTAGCGGAGGTACTAGCACAGATACGCAGTATTTT.

The chain employs TRBV30 and TRBJ2-5; 9 bases align to TRBD1. V trimming: 4 bases; J trimming: 10 bases; junction bases outside the gene matches: 7. The CDR3 totals 12 residues. The germline V gene encodes CDR1 GTSNPN and CDR2 SVGIG (reference sequence). The chain's CDR3 is CAWNRGPLGQYF. The CDR3 bases are TGTGCCTGGAACAGGGGGCCGCTAGGCCAGTACTTC. The entire variable domain, with the rest obtained from reference TRBV30 and TRBJ2-5, is as follows: SQTIHQWPATLVQPVGSPLSLECTVEGTSNPNLYWYRQAAGRGLQLLFYSVGIGQISSEVPQNLSASRPQDRQFILSSKKLLLSDSGFYLCAWNRGPLGQYFGPGTRLLVL.

This clone was seen more than once but under ten times. V gene TRBV5-6 combines with J gene TRBJ2-2, with 7 bases identical to TRBD1. The V and J ends lost 0 bases and 7 bases, in that order; junction bases with no gene match: 3. The CDR3 consists of 14 residues. Per the germline V gene, CDR1 is SGHDT and CDR2 is YYEEEE. The CDR3 loop reads CASSLDRGVGELFF. The CDR3 nucleotides read TGTGCCAGCAGCTTGGACAGGGGTGTCGGGGAGCTGTTTTTT.

This rearrangement joins TRBV6-7 to TRBJ2-7; no firm D call. TRBV6-7 is an ORF; its function is uncertain. This CDR3 is 17 amino acids long. Trimming removed 0 bases at V and 3 bases at J, with 18 bases between. The CDR3 protein is CASSYSIRPSLIYEQYV. CDR3 in DNA: TGTGCCAGCAGTTACTCGATTAGGCCTAGTCTTATCTACGAGCAGTACGTC.

This chain joins TRBV6-5 and TRBJ2-7; 9 nucleotides align to TRBD1. The CDR3 is 14 amino acids. Losses at the gene ends were 7 bases for V and 4 bases for J; bases not matched to a gene: 8. The germline CDR1 and CDR2 sequences are MNHEY and SVGAGI. DNA of the CDR3: TGTGCCAGCAAGACAGGGGGAAGTATGTACGAGCAGTACTTC. Translating gives CASKTGGSMYEQYF.

The chain joins TRBV7-3 to TRBJ1-1, with TRBD1 identical over 8 bases. Germline CDR1 reads SGHTA; CDR2 reads FQGTGA. This CDR3 region has 14 residues. Trimming took 5 bases from V and 3 from J; bases not matched to a gene: 5. CDR3 region: CASSQGQGHTEAFF. The CDR3 coding sequence is TGTGCCAGCAGCCAAGGACAGGGTCACACTGAAGCTTTCTTT.

The chain recombines TRBV21-1 with TRBJ2-4; TRBD2, the table's D call, was not compared with the DNA. TRBV21-1 has pseudogene status. The CDR3 has 17 residues. The DNA of the CDR3 is TGTGCCAGCAGCAAAGGGACTAGCGGGTGCGACAAAAACATTCAGTACTTC. It yields the protein CASSKGTSGCDKNIQYF.